The 9 T cell receptor beta chains presented below share a single source sample, sequenced in a study of blood T cell repertoires in COVID-19. Measured with immunoSEQ multiplex PCR; TCRdb has only the in-frame clones, and not every one. Here the sample spans about 300,000 clones, 85% to 90% being singletons. Sequencing was performed on peripheral blood. These receptor sequences come from a woman in her forties or fifties with COVID-19, enrolled during active disease.

V gene TRBV5-1 combines with J gene TRBJ2-7; D might be TRBD2 (6 bases). V was pared by 4 bases and J by 3 bases, with 14 bases between. The CDR3 extends over 14 amino acids. Germline CDR1 SGHRS, CDR2 YFSETQ. For the CDR3, the DNA is TGCGCCAGCAGCCCGAGGGGTAGCGGCTACGAGCAGTACTTC. Residues: CASSPRGSGYEQYF.

The V gene is TRBV9, the J gene TRBJ1-2; TRBD1 aligns across 8 bases. V shed 5 bases, J shed 0 bases, and the junction held 9 bases outside the gene matches. Per the germline V gene, CDR1 is SGDLS and CDR2 is YYNGEE. The CDR3 is 16 residues long. The CDR3: CASSLGTGRANYGYTF. The CDR3 DNA reads as TGTGCCAGCAGTCTCGGGACAGGAAGAGCTAACTATGGCTACACCTTC.

The chain joins TRBV5-1 to TRBJ2-2; 9 positions agree with TRBD1. There are 14 residues in the CDR3. The junction had 2 bases not matched to a gene; V was cut back by 5 bases and J by 3 bases. Looked up from germline, CDR1 is SGHRS and CDR2 is YFSETQ. The CDR3 loop reads CASRGQGYTGELFF. CDR3 nucleotide sequence: TGCGCCAGCAGGGGACAGGGATACACCGGGGAGCTGTTTTTT.

The DNA of the CDR3 is TGTGCCAGTAGTATAGACCGACAGGGACTCTCCTACGAGCAGTACTTC. It yields the protein CASSIDRQGLSYEQYF. The chain recombines TRBV19 with TRBJ2-7; possible D gene TRBD1, 7 bases. The CDR3 runs 16 residues. The germline V gene has CDR1 LNHDA and CDR2 SQIVND (reference sequence). V was cut by 0 bases and J by 0 bases, with 12 bases left in between.

The chain has TRBV2 and TRBJ2-3, with TRBD1 as a possible D gene (6 bases). V lost 6 bases and J 1 base, leaving 11 bases between the germline ends. The CDR3 extends over 14 amino acids. From germline, CDR1 is SNHLY and CDR2 FYNNEI. In DNA, the CDR3 is TGTGCCAGCAGCCCGACAGGAGGCACAGATACGCAGTATTTT. This codes for CASSPTGGTDTQYF.

The chain joins TRBV19 to TRBJ1-2; 10 bases line up with TRBD1. The CDR3 is 14 amino acids. CDR1 is LNHDA, CDR2 SQIVND, per germline (reference sequence). V shed 5 bases, J shed 5 bases, and the junction held 5 bases outside the gene matches. The CDR3 reads CASSPRTGGYGYTF. The CDR3 DNA sequence: TGTGCCAGTAGTCCACGGACAGGGGGGTATGGCTACACCTTC.

CDR3 sequence reads: CASSVGAGTLGANVLTF. CDR3 bases: TGTGCCAGCAGCGTAGGAGCTGGGACTTTGGGGGCCAACGTCCTGACTTTC. The chain combines TRBV9 with TRBJ2-6, with D tentatively TRBD2 (6 bases). CDR1 and CDR2 from the germline V gene are SGDLS and YYNGEE. The CDR3 totals 17 residues. Trimming cost V 0 bases and J 4 bases, with 14 bases left between them.

The gene calls are TRBV5-4 and TRBJ2-1, with TRBD2 matching 12 bases. Trimming at V came to 0 bases and at J to 15 bases, leaving 10 bases not matched to a gene. Germline loops: CDR1 SGHNT, CDR2 YYREEE (reference sequence). This CDR3 has 15 amino acids. The DNA of the CDR3 is TGTGCCAGCAGCTTGGAACTAGCGGGAGGCTCGACCCCGTTCTTC. Its translation: CASSLELAGGSTPFF.

This clone is a singleton in its sample. The chain recombines TRBV6-6 with TRBJ1-4, with no clear D. Trimming cost V 2 bases and J 3 bases, with 10 bases left between them. There are 15 residues in the CDR3. Germline V gene lookup returns CDR1 MNHNY and CDR2 SVGAGI (reference sequence). The CDR3 nucleotides are TGTGCCAGCAGTTACCTCCTTCCCCCTAATGAAAAACTGTTTTTT. Translated, it gives CASSYLLPPNEKLFF.